These 3 T cell receptor beta chains were sequenced from one sample in a study of cytomegalovirus exposure and HLA in healthy donors. Both 60 Vbeta primers and 13 Jbeta primers went into the PCR. Using immunoSEQ multiplex PCR, the repertoire was profiled, and TCRdb retains in-frame clones only, with some absent. The sample contains 80,000 to 95,000 clones, around three quarters of which appear only once. The sequenced sample was PBMCs. The receptors were gathered from a woman in her forties or fifties in good health and CMV-seropositive.

This chain links TRBV6-1 with TRBJ1-1; the D gene is possibly TRBD1 (6 bases). Between the trimmed V and J ends, which lost 5 bases and 4 bases, there was a span of 14 bases. CDR1 is MNHNS, CDR2 SASEGT, per germline. There are 14 residues in the CDR3. The CDR3 sequence is CASSRGVRGTEAFF. CDR3 bases: TGTGCCAGCAGTAGGGGTGTCAGGGGCACTGAAGCTTTCTTT.

This clone was found a few times. The chain has TRBV27 and TRBJ2-1; TRBD2 matches at 8 bases. V dropped 0 bases and J dropped 7; count of bases not matched to a gene: 5. This CDR3 is built from 15 residues. Germline values: CDR1 MNHEY, CDR2 SMNVEV (reference sequence). CDR3 residues: CASSLSSGSFNEQFF. DNA for the CDR3: TGTGCCAGCAGTTTATCAAGCGGGAGTTTTAATGAGCAGTTCTTC.

V and J are TRBV6-1 and TRBJ1-1; 7 bases agree with TRBD1. Germline CDR1 and CDR2: MNHNS and SASEGT. V lost 2 bases and J lost 1; bases outside the gene matches: 4. The CDR3 sequence is 15 residues long. In DNA form, the CDR3 reads TGTGCCAGCAGTGAATTGGACAGGCCGAACACTGAAGCTTTCTTT. Its translation: CASSELDRPNTEAFF.